This T cell receptor (beta chain) comes out of a study of early T cells in non-severe SARS-CoV-2 infection. Study-level points and caveats: VDJdb-based annotation leaned toward anti-spike CD8 responses and missed private and CD4 specificities.

With respect to this clonotype: Its antigen is unknown.

Each CDR3 protein gets one entry after TCRdb re-called the 5' RACE reads with MiXCR. The repertoire consists of about 50,000 distinct CDR3 sequences, with roughly a tenth occurring once and the leading ten covering 6.5%. From germline, CDR1 is SGHAT and CDR2 FQNNGV. V shed 5 bases, J shed 5 bases, and the junction held 3 bases outside the gene matches. CDR3 length equals 12 residues. This TCR was sampled from an adult who was a healthcare worker with PCR-confirmed SARS-CoV-2 infection or an uninfected control (not recorded which). Sequencing was performed on whole blood. This chain links TRBV11-2 with TRBJ2-7, with TRBD2 identical over 7 bases. The CDR3 sequence is CASSPTSDEQYF. CDR3 bases: TGTGCCAGCAGCCCTACTAGCGACGAGCAGTACTTC. Complete variable domain (other parts from reference TRBV11-2 and TRBJ2-7): EAGVAQSPRYKIIEKRQSVAFWCNPISGHATLYWYQQILGQGPKLLIQFQNNGVVDDSQLPKDRFSAERLKGVDSTLKIQPAKLEDSAVYLCASSPTSDEQYFGPGTRLTVT.